These 27 T cell receptor beta chains were sequenced from one sample in a study of shared clonotypes between healthy human individuals. Assay: immunoSEQ multiplex PCR; the TCRdb copy retains only in-frame clones and omits some. The sample consists of about 980,000 clones, more than 75% of them appearing once. Sequenced sample: memory CD4+ T cells sorted from blood. Sample subset: CD45RA-negative fraction. These receptors originate from a man aged 18 to 29 in good health.

This clone was found a few times. V usage is TRBV18 and J usage is TRBJ2-7; 8 bases fit TRBD2. From germline, CDR1 is KGHSH and CDR2 LQKENI. The length of the CDR3 is 12 residues. V trimming: 6 bases; J trimming: 5 bases; junction bases outside the gene matches: 3. The CDR3 here is CASSPAGDEQYF. CDR3 sequence (DNA): TGTGCCAGCTCCCCAGCGGGGGACGAGCAGTACTTC.

There are a few counts of this clone. The chain has TRBV19 and TRBJ1-2; D gene uncertain. The V end lost 10 bases, the J end lost 5 bases, and 11 bases lay between the germline ends. Germline CDR1 reads LNHDA; CDR2 reads SQIVND (reference sequence). The CDR3 is 11 residues long. Written as DNA, the CDR3 is TGTGCCACTAGGGTAGCTTATGGCTACACCTTC. It codes for CATRVAYGYTF.

The chain recombines TRBV28 with TRBJ1-5; the D gene is possibly TRBD1 (5 bases). V lost 6 bases, J lost 5 bases, and 8 bases lay in between. CDR1 and CDR2 from the germline V gene are MDHEN and SYDVKM. The CDR3 sequence is 12 residues long. The CDR3 loop reads CASSDSYQPQHF. CDR3 sequence (DNA): TGTGCCAGCAGCGACAGCTATCAGCCCCAGCATTTT.

The chain is built from TRBV7-9 and TRBJ2-6; weak D call: TRBD1 (5 bases). From germline, CDR1 is SEHNR and CDR2 FQNEAQ (reference sequence). The CDR3 extends over 15 amino acids. Deletions cut 5 bases from V and 0 bases from J, with 8 bases between. The CDR3 nucleotides read TGTGCCAGCAGCCAAGGGGCCTCTGGGGCCAACGTCCTGACTTTC. This translates into CASSQGASGANVLTF.

The rearrangement links TRBV2 to TRBJ1-2; D gene uncertain. The CDR3 covers 14 residues. CDR1 is SNHLY, CDR2 FYNNEI, per germline. Trimming removed 0 bases at V and 2 bases at J, with 7 bases between. CDR3 sequence reads: CASSEAVQNYGYTF. The DNA of the CDR3 is TGTGCCAGCAGTGAAGCGGTACAGAACTATGGCTACACCTTC. Filled out from reference TRBV2 and TRBJ1-2, the complete variable domain reads EPEVTQTPSHQVTQMGQEVILRCVPISNHLYFYWYRQILGQKVEFLVSFYNNEISEKSEIFDDQFSVERPDGSNFTLKIRSTKLEDSAMYFCASSEAVQNYGYTFGSGTRLTVV.

Comments on this clone: Other DNA variants within this sample encode the same CDR3. This chain joins TRBV2 and TRBJ1-2, with 9 bases matching TRBD1. Germline V gene data show CDR1 as SNHLY and CDR2 as FYNNEI. V lost 6 bases, J lost 2 bases, and 4 bases stayed unmatched. The CDR3 has 14 amino acids. CDR3 in DNA: TGTGCCAGCAGGGGACAGGGATCCAACTATGGCTACACCTTC. This translates into CASRGQGSNYGYTF.

The J gene is TRBJ1-6, the V gene TRBV18; D unresolved. Germline CDR1 and CDR2: KGHSH and LQKENI. The CDR3 is 15 residues long. V shed 2 bases and J shed 4 bases, with 9 bases lying between them. The CDR3 sequence: CASSPASDYNSPLHF. DNA of the CDR3: TGTGCCAGCTCACCAGCAAGCGATTATAATTCACCCCTCCACTTT.

The chain employs TRBV5-1 and TRBJ2-1; 7 bases agree with TRBD2. Germline V gives CDR1 SGHRS, CDR2 YFSETQ. V shed 6 bases, J shed 7 bases, and the junction held 19 bases outside the gene matches. This CDR3 is built from 17 residues. Here the CDR3 reads CASTTTREKGRVNEQFF. The CDR3 nucleotides read TGCGCCAGCACCACTACCCGCGAGAAGGGGAGGGTGAATGAGCAGTTCTTC.

V and J are TRBV7-9 and TRBJ1-6; the match to TRBD1 covers 7 bases. The trim removed 6 bases at V and 9 bases at J, leaving 8 bases unmatched. The CDR3 consists of 14 residues. Germline-derived CDR1 and CDR2 are SEHNR and FQNEAQ (reference sequence). Here the CDR3 reads CASRITGESSPLHF. For the CDR3, the DNA is TGTGCCAGCAGGATAACAGGGGAGAGTTCACCCCTCCACTTT.

V usage is TRBV9 and J usage is TRBJ1-2; possibly TRBD1 for D (6 bases). The V end was cut by 0 bases, the J end by 8 bases, with 11 bases between. The germline V gene encodes CDR1 SGDLS and CDR2 YYNGEE. The CDR3 runs to 13 residues. In nucleotides, the CDR3 is TGTGCCAGCAGCGTAGCTACAGGGCCAGGCTACACCTTC. Translated: CASSVATGPGYTF.

This sequence joins TRBV5-4 and TRBJ1-1; TRBD1 aligns across 8 bases. Per the germline V gene, CDR1 is SGHNT and CDR2 is YYREEE (reference sequence). V dropped 0 bases and J dropped 5; count of bases not matched to a gene: 9. The CDR3 totals 16 residues. In DNA, the CDR3 is TGTGCCAGCAGCTTGGGACAGGGGAGAGGGGGGACTGAAGCTTTCTTT. It encodes CASSLGQGRGGTEAFF.

This clone was detected a few times. The chain combines TRBV25-1 with TRBJ2-5; D gene ambiguous. Germline V gene data show CDR1 as MGHDK and CDR2 as SYGVNS. This CDR3 is 14 amino acids long. V lost 7 bases to trimming and J lost 4 bases, with 16 bases between them. The CDR3, as DNA: TGTGCCAGCATGGGTGGGGTGCCGCTAGAGACCCAGTACTTC. This codes for CASMGGVPLETQYF.

The chain couples TRBV5-1 to TRBJ2-3; the D is unclear. The CDR3 totals 14 residues. Germline V gene sequence: CDR1 SGHRS, CDR2 YFSETQ. Trimming pared 8 bases from V and 2 bases from J, leaving 15 bases between. DNA of the CDR3: TGCGCCAGTCTCCGTGAAGGCTCCACAGATACGCAGTATTTT. It yields the protein CASLREGSTDTQYF.

This clone was recorded only once. The V and J genes are TRBV18 and TRBJ1-5; no firm D call. Germline values: CDR1 KGHSH, CDR2 LQKENI. CDR3 length equals 13 residues. With 5 bases removed from V and 5 bases from J, the gap between germline ends came to 10 bases. CDR3 in amino acids: CASSFLRDQPQHF. The CDR3 DNA is TGTGCCAGCTCATTTCTCCGGGATCAGCCCCAGCATTTT.

The CDR3 protein is CASTVHDSGNTIYF. The DNA for the CDR3 is TGTGCCAGCACCGTTCATGACTCTGGAAACACCATATATTTT. V usage is TRBV5-5 and J usage is TRBJ1-3; D remains unclear. There are 14 residues in the CDR3. CDR1 is SGHKS, CDR2 YYEKEE, per germline (reference sequence). V dropped 6 bases and J dropped 0 bases, with 10 bases sitting between them.

This chain joins TRBV10-2 and TRBJ1-1, with 7 nucleotides matching TRBD1. The V gene end was trimmed by 1 base and the J gene end by 7 bases; junction bases not matched to a gene: 3. CDR3 size: 13 residues. From germline, CDR1 is WSHSY and CDR2 SAAADI. The CDR3 DNA reads as TGCGCCAGCAGTGAGTTAGGGGGCAATGAAGCTTTCTTT. Translation gives CASSELGGNEAFF.

The chain joins TRBV2 to TRBJ2-1; D might be TRBD1 (6 bases). The germline V gene encodes CDR1 SNHLY and CDR2 FYNNEI. The CDR3 length is 12 residues. Deletions cut 3 bases from V and 13 bases from J, with 13 bases between. The CDR3 coding sequence is TGTGCCAGCAGTGATGGGGGCTTCGGCCAGTTCTTC. Protein product: CASSDGGFGQFF.

The chain uses TRBV5-1 and TRBJ1-5; D unresolved. Germline-derived CDR1 and CDR2 are SGHRS and YFSETQ. Between the trimmed V and J ends, which lost 4 bases and 7 bases, there was a span of 18 bases. CDR3 length equals 15 residues. CDR3 sequence reads: CASSSTGMSGQPQHF. CDR3 sequence (DNA): TGCGCCAGCAGCAGTACGGGTATGTCGGGACAGCCCCAGCATTTT.

The V call is TRBV28, the J call TRBJ1-2; no clear D gene. Deletions cut 3 bases from V and 8 bases from J, with 16 bases between. The CDR3 is 14 amino acids. The germline V gene encodes CDR1 MDHEN and CDR2 SYDVKM. The CDR3 sequence: CASSLGELLWGYTF. The CDR3 DNA reads as TGTGCCAGCAGTTTGGGAGAGCTACTATGGGGCTACACCTTC.

The gene calls are TRBV6-5 and TRBJ1-5; D perhaps matches TRBD1 (5 bases). The CDR3 is 15 residues long. V lost 6 bases, J lost 1 base, and 13 bases lay in between. Germline values: CDR1 MNHEY, CDR2 SVGAGI. For the CDR3, the DNA is TGTGCCAGCAGCAGGGAGGGGAAGAGCAATCAGCCCCAGCATTTT. It specifies CASSREGKSNQPQHF.

This clone has more than one count but fewer than ten. The V and J genes are TRBV4-3 and TRBJ1-1; D unclear. CDR1 and CDR2 from the germline V gene are LGHNA and YSLEER. The CDR3 has 14 residues. Trimming cost V 0 bases and J 4 bases, with 9 bases left between them. CDR3 in DNA: TGCGCCAGCAGCCAAGAGTGGGAGGGCACTGAAGCTTTCTTT. Residues: CASSQEWEGTEAFF.

This clone was picked up one time. This chain links TRBV7-9 with TRBJ2-7, with 9 bases identical to TRBD2. CDR1 and CDR2 (germline): SEHNR, FQNEAQ (reference sequence). CDR3 size: 15 residues. J lost 6 bases, V lost 5 bases, and 11 bases had no gene match. The chain's CDR3 is CASSSRTGLAGEQYF. In DNA, the CDR3 is TGTGCCAGCAGCAGCCGCACGGGACTAGCAGGCGAGCAGTACTTC.

The chain combines TRBV28 with TRBJ1-5, with D unresolved. V gave up 2 bases and J gave up 1 base, with 6 bases separating them. Germline V lookup: CDR1 MDHEN, CDR2 SYDVKM. CDR3 size: 14 residues. The CDR3 coding sequence is TGTGCCAGCAGTTTAGTGGTCAGCAATCAGCCCCAGCATTTT. Translation gives CASSLVVSNQPQHF.

This clone was detected only once. V and J are TRBV7-2 and TRBJ2-2; possibly TRBD2 for D (7 bases). Trimming took off 5 bases at V and 7 bases at J, with 11 bases between the two ends. Germline CDR1 is SGHTA and CDR2 is FQGNSA. CDR3 length: 13 residues. DNA for the CDR3: TGTGCCAGCAGCCAGGGGAGGGGCGGGGAGCTGTTTTTT. Translation: CASSQGRGGELFF.

This chain links TRBV6-1 with TRBJ1-3; possibly TRBD1 for D (6 bases). CDR1 and CDR2 (germline): MNHNS, SASEGT. There are 15 residues in the CDR3. V lost 6 bases to trimming and J lost 0 bases, with 12 bases between them. The CDR3 loop reads CASSLGQFSGNTIYF. CDR3 in DNA: TGTGCCAGCAGCCTTGGACAGTTCTCTGGAAACACCATATATTTT.

Remarks on this clone: Other DNA sequences in the sample encode the same CDR3. This chain uses TRBV28 with TRBJ1-2; D gene uncertain. The length of the CDR3 is 12 residues. Trimming removed 2 bases from V and 4 bases from J, with 5 bases in between. Germline V lookup: CDR1 MDHEN, CDR2 SYDVKM. CDR3: CASSLPGYGYTF. The CDR3 DNA sequence: TGTGCCAGCAGTTTACCAGGCTATGGCTACACCTTC.

On this clone: The junction does not match germline at one end; this may be a read error. Other DNA sequences in this sample translate to the same CDR3. The genes are TRBV7-7 and TRBJ2-1, with TRBD1 matching over 8 bases. CDR3 length equals 13 residues. From germline, CDR1 is SSHAT and CDR2 FNYEAQ (reference sequence). CDR3 protein: CASSLDRGNEQFF. The DNA for the CDR3 is TGTGCTAGCAGCCTAGACAGGGGAAATGAGCAGTTCTTC.